A single sample gave rise to the 12 T cell receptor beta chains below, sequenced in a study of blood T cells in healthy people across ages. Sample-barcoded 5' priming and a J-beta primer mix drove a second PCR of roughly 7 to 11 cycles. A single record per CDR3 protein comes from TCRdb applying MiXCR to the 5' RACE reads. The sample carries 1.5 million to 2 million distinct CDR3 sequences, roughly a third recorded once. Sequencing was carried out using blood. These receptors all come from a woman aged 30 to 39 in good health.

V usage is TRBV27 and J usage is TRBJ2-3; no reliable D call. The CDR3 contains 17 residues. V shed 0 bases and J shed 0 bases, with 13 bases lying between them. The germline CDR1 and CDR2 sequences are MNHEY and SMNVEV (reference sequence). The CDR3 bases are TGTGCCAGCAGTTTATCAACGGGCCGAGGTAGCACAGATACGCAGTATTTT. Protein: CASSLSTGRGSTDTQYF.

J is TRBJ2-7 and V is TRBV14; 9 nucleotides line up with TRBD1. The CDR3 is 15 residues long. The junction had 3 bases not matched to a gene; V was cut back by 3 bases and J by 0 bases. Germline V gives CDR1 SGHDN, CDR2 FVKESK. In DNA, the CDR3 is TGTGCCAGCAGCCAGCAACAGGGGGCCTCCTACGAGCAGTACTTC. Protein sequence: CASSQQQGASYEQYF.

This clonotype was seen ten or more times. The V call is TRBV20-1, the J call TRBJ2-2; tentative D call: TRBD1 (6 bases). The germline CDR1 and CDR2 sequences are DFQATT and SNEGSKA (reference sequence). This CDR3 region has 13 residues. Trimming took off 6 bases at V and 1 base at J, with 9 bases between the two ends. The CDR3 loop is CSAATGNTGELFF. The DNA for the CDR3 is TGCAGTGCCGCGACAGGGAACACCGGGGAGCTGTTTTTT.

The CDR3 nucleotides are TGTGCCAGCAGCCAAGTGGCTAGCGGTCCCTACAATGAGCAGTTCTTC. The encoded protein is CASSQVASGPYNEQFF. The rearrangement links TRBV3-1 to TRBJ2-1; 7 bases agree with TRBD2. This CDR3 is 16 amino acids long. Germline V lookup: CDR1 LGHDT, CDR2 YNNKEL (reference sequence). J lost 2 bases, V lost 1 base, and 5 bases had no gene match.

The chain employs TRBV10-2 and TRBJ2-1; D possibly uses TRBD1 or TRBD2 (5 bases each). This CDR3 spans 13 amino acids. Trimming took off 8 bases at V and 10 bases at J, with 18 bases between the two ends. Germline-derived CDR1 and CDR2 are WSHSY and SAAADI. The CDR3 DNA follows: TGCGCCAGCGAGGGACGCGACTCTGGGGAGCAGTTCTTC. It is translated as CASEGRDSGEQFF.

V usage is TRBV9 and J usage is TRBJ2-5; 9 nucleotides line up with TRBD2. J gave up 5 bases and V 3 bases, and 14 bases lay outside the gene matches. The germline V gene has CDR1 SGDLS and CDR2 YYNGEE. The CDR3 runs 17 residues. CDR3 sequence (DNA): TGTGCCAGCAGCGCCAGTATGGCGGGAGGGCCAACGGAGACCCAGTACTTC. It encodes CASSASMAGGPTETQYF.

This clonotype was counted between two and nine times. The CDR3 region is CASSHYGEGNEQFF. DNA of the CDR3: TGTGCCAGCAGCCATTACGGAGAAGGGAATGAGCAGTTCTTC. The chain recombines TRBV3-1 with TRBJ2-1; D is uncertain. Germline V gene sequence: CDR1 LGHDT, CDR2 YNNKEL (reference sequence). The CDR3 extends over 14 amino acids. V was pared by 3 bases and J by 7 bases, with 13 bases between.

This clonotype was observed a few times. The rearrangement uses TRBV18 and TRBJ2-7, with TRBD2 matching over 10 bases. The CDR3 is 13 residues long. After removal of 0 bases from V and 11 bases from J, the junction contained 4 bases not matched to a gene. In germline, CDR1 is KGHSH, CDR2 LQKENI. The CDR3 spells CASSPPGLAGEYF. The CDR3, as DNA: TGTGCCAGCTCACCACCCGGTCTAGCGGGAGAGTACTTC. Drawing the rest from reference TRBV18 and TRBJ2-7, the complete variable domain is NAGVMQNPRHLVRRRGQEARLRCSPMKGHSHVYWYRQLPEEGLKFMVYLQKENIIDESGMPKERFSAEFPKEGPSILRIQQVVRGDSAAYFCASSPPGLAGEYFGPGTRLTVT.

The chain is built from TRBV6-2 or TRBV6-3 and TRBJ2-2; D gene uncertain. Germline assignment: CDR1 MNHEY and CDR2 SVGEGT. Between the trimmed V and J ends, which lost 7 bases and 8 bases, there was a span of 8 bases. The CDR3 is 11 residues long. The CDR3 sequence is CASTYEGELFF. DNA for the CDR3: TGTGCCAGCACCTACGAGGGGGAGCTGTTTTTT.

This rearrangement joins TRBV20-1 to TRBJ2-5; D not certain. The J call may be in error: the DNA end matches TRBJ2-7 better. The CDR3 sequence is 14 residues long. CDR1 DFQATT and CDR2 SNEGSKA come from the germline V gene (reference sequence). CDR3 sequence (DNA): TGCAGTGCTAGAGATCCCGCCCCTACCTACGAGCAGTACTTC. It translates to CSARDPAPTYEQYF.

The gene calls are TRBV3-1 and TRBJ2-7; D uncertain. The ends were cut back, 1 base at V and 9 bases at J, with 13 bases in the middle. The CDR3 contains 13 residues. In germline, CDR1 is LGHDT, CDR2 YNNKEL (reference sequence). The chain's CDR3 is CASSQGEITRQYF. The CDR3 DNA reads as TGTGCCAGCAGCCAAGGTGAGATTACTCGGCAGTACTTC.

The rearrangement uses TRBV20-1 and TRBJ2-3; TRBD2 matches at 10 bases. Germline loops: CDR1 DFQATT, CDR2 SNEGSKA (reference sequence). V lost 4 bases and J lost 3; bases outside the gene matches: 7. The CDR3 is made up of 15 amino acids. CDR3 amino acids: CSAMRPSGSTDTQYF. The CDR3 region has the DNA TGCAGTGCTATGCGTCCTAGCGGGAGTACAGATACGCAGTATTTT.